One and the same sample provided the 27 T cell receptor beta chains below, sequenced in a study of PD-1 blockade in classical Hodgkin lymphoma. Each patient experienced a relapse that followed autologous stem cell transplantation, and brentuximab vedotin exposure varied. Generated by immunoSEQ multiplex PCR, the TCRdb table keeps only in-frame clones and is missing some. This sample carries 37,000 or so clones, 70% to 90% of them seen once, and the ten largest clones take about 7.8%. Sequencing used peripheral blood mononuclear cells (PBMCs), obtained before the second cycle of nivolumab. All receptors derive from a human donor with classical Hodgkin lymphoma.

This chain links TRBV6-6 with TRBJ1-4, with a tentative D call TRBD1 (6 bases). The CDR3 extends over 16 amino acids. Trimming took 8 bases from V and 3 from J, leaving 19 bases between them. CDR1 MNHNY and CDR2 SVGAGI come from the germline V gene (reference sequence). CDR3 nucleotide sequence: TGTGCCAGCGGGGGGGCGCTTAGTTCAGCTAATGAAAAACTGTTTTTT. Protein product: CASGGALSSANEKLFF.

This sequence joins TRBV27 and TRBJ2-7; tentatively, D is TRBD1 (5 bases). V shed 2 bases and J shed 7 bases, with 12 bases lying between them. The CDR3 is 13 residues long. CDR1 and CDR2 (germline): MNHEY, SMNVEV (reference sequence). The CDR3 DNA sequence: TGTGCCAGCAGTTTAGACAGCTTGAGGGAGCAGTACTTC. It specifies CASSLDSLREQYF.

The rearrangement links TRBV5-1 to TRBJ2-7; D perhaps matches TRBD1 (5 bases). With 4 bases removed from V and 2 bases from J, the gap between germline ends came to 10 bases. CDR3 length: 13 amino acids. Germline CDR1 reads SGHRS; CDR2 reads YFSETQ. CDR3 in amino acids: CASSRTITYEQYF. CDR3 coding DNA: TGCGCCAGCAGCAGGACAATAACCTACGAGCAGTACTTC.

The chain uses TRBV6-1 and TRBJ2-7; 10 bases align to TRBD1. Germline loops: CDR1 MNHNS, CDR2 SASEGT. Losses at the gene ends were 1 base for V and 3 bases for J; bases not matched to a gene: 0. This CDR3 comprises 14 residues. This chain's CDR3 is CASSEGTGGYEQYF. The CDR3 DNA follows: TGTGCCAGCAGTGAAGGGACAGGGGGCTACGAGCAGTACTTC.

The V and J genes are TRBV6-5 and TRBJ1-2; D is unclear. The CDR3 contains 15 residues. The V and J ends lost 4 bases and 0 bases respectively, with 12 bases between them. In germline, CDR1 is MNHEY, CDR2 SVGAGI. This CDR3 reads CASSSLGTTNYGYTF. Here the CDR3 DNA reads TGTGCCAGCAGTTCCTTGGGAACTACTAACTATGGCTACACCTTC.

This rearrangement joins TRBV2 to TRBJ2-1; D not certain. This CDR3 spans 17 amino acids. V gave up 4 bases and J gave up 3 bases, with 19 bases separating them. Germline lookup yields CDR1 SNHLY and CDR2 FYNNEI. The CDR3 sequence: CASSVLPVAGYYNEQFF. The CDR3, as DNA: TGTGCCAGCAGTGTCCTGCCGGTGGCCGGATACTACAATGAGCAGTTCTTC.

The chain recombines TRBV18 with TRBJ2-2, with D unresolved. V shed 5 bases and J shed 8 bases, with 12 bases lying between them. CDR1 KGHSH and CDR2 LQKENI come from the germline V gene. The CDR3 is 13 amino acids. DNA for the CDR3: TGTGCCAGCTCAGCAGCGTTCGGTGGGGAGCTGTTTTTT. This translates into CASSAAFGGELFF. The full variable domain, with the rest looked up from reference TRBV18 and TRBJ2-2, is NAGVMQNPRHLVRRRGQEARLRCSPMKGHSHVYWYRQLPEEGLKFMVYLQKENIIDESGMPKERFSAEFPKEGPSILRIQQVVRGDSAAYFCASSAAFGGELFFGEGSRLTVL.

This chain's CDR3 is CAWSGQAYEQYF. CDR3 nucleotide sequence: TGTGCCTGGAGTGGACAGGCCTACGAGCAGTACTTC. The chain couples TRBV30 to TRBJ2-7; perhaps TRBD1 as D (6 bases). Germline values: CDR1 GTSNPN, CDR2 SVGIG (reference sequence). This CDR3 contains 12 residues. The V gene lost 1 base and the J gene lost 2 bases, with 6 bases spanning the gap. Drawing the rest from reference TRBV30 and TRBJ2-7, the complete variable domain is SQTIHQWPATLVQPVGSPLSLECTVEGTSNPNLYWYRQAAGRGLQLLFYSVGIGQISSEVPQNLSASRPQDRQFILSSKKLLLSDSGFYLCAWSGQAYEQYFGPGTRLTVT.

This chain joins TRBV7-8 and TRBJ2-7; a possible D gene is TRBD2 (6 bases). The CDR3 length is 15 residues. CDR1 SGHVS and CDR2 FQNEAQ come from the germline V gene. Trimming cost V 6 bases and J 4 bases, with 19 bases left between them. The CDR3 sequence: CASSQRDSLLYEQYF. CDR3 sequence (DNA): TGTGCCAGCAGTCAAAGGGACTCGCTTTTATACGAGCAGTACTTC.

The DNA of the CDR3 is TGTGCCAGCACCCCCTTGGGCTACAATGAGCAGTTCTTC. This codes for CASTPLGYNEQFF. The chain employs TRBV27 and TRBJ2-1; D remains unclear. The germline V gene has CDR1 MNHEY and CDR2 SMNVEV (reference sequence). This CDR3 contains 13 residues. The germline V and J ends were trimmed by 7 bases and 3 bases, with 10 bases remaining between them.

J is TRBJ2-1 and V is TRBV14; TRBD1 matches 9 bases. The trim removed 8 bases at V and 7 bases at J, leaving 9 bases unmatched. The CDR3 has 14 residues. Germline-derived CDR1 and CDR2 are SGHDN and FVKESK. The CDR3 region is CASQQGARRNEQFF. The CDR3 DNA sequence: TGTGCCAGCCAACAGGGGGCGCGTAGAAATGAGCAGTTCTTC.

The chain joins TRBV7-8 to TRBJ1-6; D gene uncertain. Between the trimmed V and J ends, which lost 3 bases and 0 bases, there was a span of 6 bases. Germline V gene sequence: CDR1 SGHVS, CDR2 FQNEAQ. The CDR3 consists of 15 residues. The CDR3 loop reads CASSLGSSYNSPLHF. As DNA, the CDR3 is TGTGCCAGCAGCTTGGGGAGCTCCTATAATTCACCCCTCCACTTT.

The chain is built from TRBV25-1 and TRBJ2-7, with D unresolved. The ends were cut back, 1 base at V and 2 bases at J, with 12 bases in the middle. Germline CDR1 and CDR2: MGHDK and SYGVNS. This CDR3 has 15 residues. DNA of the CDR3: TGTGCCAGCAGTGAATCGGGTAGACGAACCTACGAGCAGTACTTC. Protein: CASSESGRRTYEQYF.

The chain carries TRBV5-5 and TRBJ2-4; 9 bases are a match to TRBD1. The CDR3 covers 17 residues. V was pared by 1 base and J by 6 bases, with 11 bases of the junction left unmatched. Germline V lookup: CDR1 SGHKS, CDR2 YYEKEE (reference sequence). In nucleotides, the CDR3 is TGTGCCAGCAGCTTGATAGGACAGGGGTATGTAAGAAACATTCAGTACTTC. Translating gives CASSLIGQGYVRNIQYF.

This CDR3 reads CASSLRGSYEQYF. The DNA for the CDR3 is TGTGCCAGCAGCTTACGCGGGTCCTACGAGCAGTACTTC. The J gene is TRBJ2-7, the V gene TRBV7-2, with D perhaps TRBD2 (5 bases). V lost 2 bases to trimming and J lost 1 base, with 6 bases between them. CDR3 length equals 13 residues. CDR1 is SGHTA and CDR2 is FQGNSA in the germline V gene.

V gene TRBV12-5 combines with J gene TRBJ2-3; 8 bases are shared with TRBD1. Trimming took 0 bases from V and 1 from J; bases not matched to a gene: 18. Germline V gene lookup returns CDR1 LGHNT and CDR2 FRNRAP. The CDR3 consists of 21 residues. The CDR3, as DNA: TGTGCTAGTGGTTTGGTACCCAAGGGGGATCCCGGGACAGGAGGCACAGATACGCAGTATTTT. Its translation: CASGLVPKGDPGTGGTDTQYF.

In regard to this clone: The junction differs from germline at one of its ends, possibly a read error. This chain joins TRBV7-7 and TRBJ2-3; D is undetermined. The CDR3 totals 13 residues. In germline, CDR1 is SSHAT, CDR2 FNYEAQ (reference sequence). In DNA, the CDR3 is TGTGCTAGCAGCTTAGCCAGAACAGATACGCAGTATTTT. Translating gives CASSLARTDTQYF.

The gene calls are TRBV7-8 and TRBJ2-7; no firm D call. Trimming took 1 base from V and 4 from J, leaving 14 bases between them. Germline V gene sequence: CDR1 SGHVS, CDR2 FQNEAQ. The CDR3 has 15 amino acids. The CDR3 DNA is TGTGCCAGCAGCTTAGATGCCGGCCTTTCGTACGAGCAGTACTTC. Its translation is CASSLDAGLSYEQYF. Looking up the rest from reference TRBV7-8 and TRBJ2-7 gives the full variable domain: GAGVSQSPRYKVAKRGQDVALRCDPISGHVSLFWYQQALGQGPEFLTYFQNEAQLDKSGLPSDRFFAERPEGSVSTLKIQRTQQEDSAVYLCASSLDAGLSYEQYFGPGTRLTVT.

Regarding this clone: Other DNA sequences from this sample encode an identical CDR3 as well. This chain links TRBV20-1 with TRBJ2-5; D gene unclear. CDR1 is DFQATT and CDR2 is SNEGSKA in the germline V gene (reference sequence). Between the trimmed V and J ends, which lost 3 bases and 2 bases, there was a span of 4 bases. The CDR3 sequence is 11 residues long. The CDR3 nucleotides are TGCAGTGCTAGTTCTCAAGAGACCCAGTACTTC. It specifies CSASSQETQYF.

The DNA of the CDR3 is TGTGCCAGCAGCTTGGGTCGGCGGACTTACAATGAGCAGTTCTTC. Amino acids: CASSLGRRTYNEQFF. The V and J genes are TRBV5-6 and TRBJ2-1, with D perhaps TRBD2 (5 bases). Looked up from germline, CDR1 is SGHDT and CDR2 is YYEEEE. The V end was cut by 0 bases, the J end by 4 bases, with 11 bases between. This CDR3 region has 15 residues.

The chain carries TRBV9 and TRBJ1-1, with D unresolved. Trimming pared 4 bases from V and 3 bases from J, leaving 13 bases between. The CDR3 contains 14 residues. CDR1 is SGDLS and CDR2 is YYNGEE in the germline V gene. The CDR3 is CASSPSSLDTEAFF. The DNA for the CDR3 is TGTGCCAGCAGCCCAAGTTCGTTGGACACTGAAGCTTTCTTT.

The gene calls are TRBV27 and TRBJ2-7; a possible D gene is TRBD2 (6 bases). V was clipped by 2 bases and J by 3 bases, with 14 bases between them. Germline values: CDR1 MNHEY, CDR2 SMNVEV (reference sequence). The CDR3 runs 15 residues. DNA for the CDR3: TGTGCCAGCAGTTTACAAAGGGACTTGGGCTACGAGCAGTACTTC. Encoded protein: CASSLQRDLGYEQYF.

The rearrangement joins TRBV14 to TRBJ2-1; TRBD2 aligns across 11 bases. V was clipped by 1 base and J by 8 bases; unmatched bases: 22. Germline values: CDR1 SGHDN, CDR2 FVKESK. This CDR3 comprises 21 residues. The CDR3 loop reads CASSQGYRDKETTSGIDEQFF. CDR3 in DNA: TGTGCCAGCAGCCAAGGGTACCGGGACAAGGAGACGACTAGCGGGATCGATGAGCAGTTCTTC.

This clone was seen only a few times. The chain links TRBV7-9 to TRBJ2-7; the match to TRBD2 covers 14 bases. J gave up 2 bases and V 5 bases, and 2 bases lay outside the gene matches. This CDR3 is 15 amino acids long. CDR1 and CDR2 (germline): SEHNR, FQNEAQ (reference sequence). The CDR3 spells CASSRLAGGPYEQYF. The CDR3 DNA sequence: TGTGCCAGCAGCCGACTAGCGGGAGGGCCCTACGAGCAGTACTTC.

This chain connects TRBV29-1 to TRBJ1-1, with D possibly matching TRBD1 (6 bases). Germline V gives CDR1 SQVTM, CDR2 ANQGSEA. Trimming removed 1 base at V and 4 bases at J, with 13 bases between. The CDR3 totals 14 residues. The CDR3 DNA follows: TGCAGCGTTGAAGTCAGGGGAATCGTCACTGAAGCTTTCTTT. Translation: CSVEVRGIVTEAFF.

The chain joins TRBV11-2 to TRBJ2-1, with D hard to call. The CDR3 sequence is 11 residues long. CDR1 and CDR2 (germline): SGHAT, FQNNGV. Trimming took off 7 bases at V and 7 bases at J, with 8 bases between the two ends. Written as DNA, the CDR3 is TGTGCCAGCACACTCGGGAATGAGCAGTTCTTC. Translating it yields CASTLGNEQFF.

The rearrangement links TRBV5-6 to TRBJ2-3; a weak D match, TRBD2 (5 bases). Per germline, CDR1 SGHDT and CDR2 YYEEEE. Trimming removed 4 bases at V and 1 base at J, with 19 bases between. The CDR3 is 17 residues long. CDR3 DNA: TGTGCCAGCAGCCGCGGCCCTCTAGGAGGAGGCACAGATACGCAGTATTTT. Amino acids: CASSRGPLGGGTDTQYF.